The entry below gives a single T cell receptor beta chain sequence along with its context. Its antigen is unknown. The data were produced by immunoSEQ multiplex PCR, yet TCRdb's version contains in-frame clones alone and is incomplete. This table has about 150,000 clones, around 84% appearing once. Each patient experienced a relapse that followed autologous stem cell transplantation, and brentuximab vedotin exposure varied. The data were obtained in a study of PD-1 blockade in classical Hodgkin lymphoma. The study's findings and limits: Baseline diversity was lower in partial responders and progressors than complete responders. Diminished baseline TCR diversity has been reported in newly diagnosed patients relative to healthy donors. The authors have not defined what causes the repertoire differences, possibly disease activity or prior therapy. It was CD4+ TCR diversity, not CD8+, that rose significantly by C4D1.

The TCR sequence derives from a human donor with classical Hodgkin lymphoma. Sequenced here: peripheral blood mononuclear cells (PBMCs), sampled before the second cycle of nivolumab.

The CDR3 coding sequence is TGTGCCAGCAGTCCCTTCGGGGCCCAGGGAAAATACGAGCAGTACTTC. Its translation: CASSPFGAQGKYEQYF. The V and J genes are TRBV28 and TRBJ2-7, with D perhaps given as TRBD1 or TRBD2 (5 bases each). The CDR3 length is 16 residues. Germline CDR1 is MDHEN and CDR2 is SYDVKM. The germline V and J ends were trimmed by 5 bases and 4 bases, with 21 bases remaining between them.